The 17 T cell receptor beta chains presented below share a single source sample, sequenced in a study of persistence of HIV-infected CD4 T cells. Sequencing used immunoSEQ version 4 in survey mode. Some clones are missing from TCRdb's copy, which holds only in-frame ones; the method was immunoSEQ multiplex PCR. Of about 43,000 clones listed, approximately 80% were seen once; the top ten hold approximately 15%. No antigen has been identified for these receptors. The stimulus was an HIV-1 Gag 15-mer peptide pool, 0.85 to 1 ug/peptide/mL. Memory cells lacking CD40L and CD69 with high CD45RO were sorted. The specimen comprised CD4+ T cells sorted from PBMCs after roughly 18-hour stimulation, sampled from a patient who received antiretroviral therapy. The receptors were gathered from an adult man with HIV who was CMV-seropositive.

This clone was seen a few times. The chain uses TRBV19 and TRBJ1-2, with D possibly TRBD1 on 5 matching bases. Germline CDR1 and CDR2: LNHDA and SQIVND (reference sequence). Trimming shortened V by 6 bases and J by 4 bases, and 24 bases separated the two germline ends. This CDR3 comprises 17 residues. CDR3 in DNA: TGTGCCAGTAGCCTTTCGGGGTTCCTCCGGGGCGGCTATGGCTACACCTTC. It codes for CASSLSGFLRGGYGYTF.

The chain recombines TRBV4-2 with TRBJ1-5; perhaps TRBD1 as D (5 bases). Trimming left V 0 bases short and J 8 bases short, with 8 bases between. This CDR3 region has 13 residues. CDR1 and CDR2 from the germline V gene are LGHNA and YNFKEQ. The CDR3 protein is CASSQDPGKPQHF. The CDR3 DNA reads TGTGCCAGCAGCCAAGATCCAGGGAAGCCCCAGCATTTT.

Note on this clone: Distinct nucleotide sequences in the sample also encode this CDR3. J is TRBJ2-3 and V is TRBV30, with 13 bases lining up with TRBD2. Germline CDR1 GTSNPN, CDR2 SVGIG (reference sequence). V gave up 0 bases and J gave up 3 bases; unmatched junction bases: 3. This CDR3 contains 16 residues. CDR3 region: CAWSVPTSGRTDTQYF. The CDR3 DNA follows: TGTGCCTGGAGTGTACCGACTAGCGGGAGGACAGATACGCAGTATTTT. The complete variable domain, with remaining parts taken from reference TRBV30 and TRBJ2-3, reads SQTIHQWPATLVQPVGSPLSLECTVEGTSNPNLYWYRQAAGRGLQLLFYSVGIGQISSEVPQNLSASRPQDRQFILSSKKLLLSDSGFYLCAWSVPTSGRTDTQYFGPGTRLTVL.

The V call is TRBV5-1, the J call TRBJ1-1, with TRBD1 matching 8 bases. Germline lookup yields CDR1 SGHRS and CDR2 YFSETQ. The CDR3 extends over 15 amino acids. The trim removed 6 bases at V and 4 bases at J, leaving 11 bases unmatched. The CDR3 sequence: CASNSGTGATTEAFF. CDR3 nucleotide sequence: TGCGCCAGCAACTCGGGGACAGGCGCGACCACTGAAGCTTTCTTT.

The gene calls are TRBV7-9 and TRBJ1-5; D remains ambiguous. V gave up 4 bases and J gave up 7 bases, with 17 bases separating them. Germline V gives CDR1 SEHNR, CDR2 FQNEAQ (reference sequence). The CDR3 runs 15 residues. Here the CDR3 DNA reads TGTGCCAGCAGCTCCCCAGGCATTGGCCGCCAGCCCCAGCATTTT. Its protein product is CASSSPGIGRQPQHF.

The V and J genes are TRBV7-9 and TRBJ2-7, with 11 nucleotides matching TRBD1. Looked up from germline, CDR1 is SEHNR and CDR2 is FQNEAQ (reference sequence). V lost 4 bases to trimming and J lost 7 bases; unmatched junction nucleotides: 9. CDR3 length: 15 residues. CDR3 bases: TGTGCCAGCAGCTATGGACAGGGGGCACCAGGTGAGCAGTACTTC. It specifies CASSYGQGAPGEQYF.

The CDR3 here is CASSPQGRKEKLFF. The CDR3 nucleotides read TGTGCCAGCAGTCCACAGGGGAGAAAGGAAAAACTGTTTTTT. The rearrangement uses TRBV2 and TRBJ1-4; TRBD1 aligns across 7 bases. The V gene's germline CDR1 is SNHLY and CDR2 FYNNEI. CDR3 length: 14 amino acids. Trimming removed 5 bases from V and 8 bases from J; junction bases left unmatched: 8.

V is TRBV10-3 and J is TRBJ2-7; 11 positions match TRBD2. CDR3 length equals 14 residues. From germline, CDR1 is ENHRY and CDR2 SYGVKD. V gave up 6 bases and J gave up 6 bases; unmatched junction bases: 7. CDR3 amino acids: CAISVLAGAGEQYF. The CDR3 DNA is TGTGCCATCAGCGTACTAGCGGGAGCTGGCGAGCAGTACTTC.

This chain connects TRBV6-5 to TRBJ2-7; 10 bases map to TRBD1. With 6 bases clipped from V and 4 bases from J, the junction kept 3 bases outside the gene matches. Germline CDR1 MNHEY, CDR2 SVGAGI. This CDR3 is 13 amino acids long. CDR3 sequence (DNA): TGTGCCAGCAGCTCGGACAGGGGGTACGAGCAGTACTTC. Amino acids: CASSSDRGYEQYF.

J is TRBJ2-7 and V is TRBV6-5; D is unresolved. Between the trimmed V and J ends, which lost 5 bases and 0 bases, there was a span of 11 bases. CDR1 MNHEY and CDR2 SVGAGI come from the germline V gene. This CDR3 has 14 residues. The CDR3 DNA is TGTGCCAGCAGTCGCGTACGGAGCTCCTACGAGCAGTACTTC. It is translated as CASSRVRSSYEQYF.

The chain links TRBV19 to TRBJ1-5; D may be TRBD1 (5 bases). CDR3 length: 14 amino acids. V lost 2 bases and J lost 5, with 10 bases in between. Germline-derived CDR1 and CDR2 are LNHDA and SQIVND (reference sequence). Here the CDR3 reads CASSILGRDQPQHF. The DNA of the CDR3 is TGTGCCAGTAGTATATTGGGCAGGGATCAGCCCCAGCATTTT.

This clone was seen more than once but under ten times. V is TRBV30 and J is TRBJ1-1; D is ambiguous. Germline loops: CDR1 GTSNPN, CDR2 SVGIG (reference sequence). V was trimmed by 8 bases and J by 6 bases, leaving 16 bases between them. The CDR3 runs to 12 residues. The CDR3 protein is CAGPRRGAEAFF. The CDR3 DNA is TGTGCCGGCCCAAGGAGAGGTGCTGAAGCTTTCTTT.

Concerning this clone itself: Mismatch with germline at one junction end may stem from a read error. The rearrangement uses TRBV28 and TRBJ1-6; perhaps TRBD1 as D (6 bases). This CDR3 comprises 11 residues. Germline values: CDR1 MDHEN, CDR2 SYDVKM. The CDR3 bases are TGTGCCAGCAGTTCCCTACAGGGAGCCAGGTTT. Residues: CASSSLQGARF.

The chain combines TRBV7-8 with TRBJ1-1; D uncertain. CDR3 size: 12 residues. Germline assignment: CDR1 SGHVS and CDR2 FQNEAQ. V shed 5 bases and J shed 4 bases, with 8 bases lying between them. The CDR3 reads CASSPRGTEAFF. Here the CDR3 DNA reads TGTGCCAGCAGCCCCCGGGGCACTGAAGCTTTCTTT.

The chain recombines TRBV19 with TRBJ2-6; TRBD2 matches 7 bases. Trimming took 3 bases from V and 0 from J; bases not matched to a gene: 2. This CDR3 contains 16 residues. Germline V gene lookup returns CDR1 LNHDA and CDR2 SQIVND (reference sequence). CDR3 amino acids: CASSIWGGSGANVLTF. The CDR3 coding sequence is TGTGCCAGTAGTATTTGGGGGGGCTCTGGGGCCAACGTCCTGACTTTC.

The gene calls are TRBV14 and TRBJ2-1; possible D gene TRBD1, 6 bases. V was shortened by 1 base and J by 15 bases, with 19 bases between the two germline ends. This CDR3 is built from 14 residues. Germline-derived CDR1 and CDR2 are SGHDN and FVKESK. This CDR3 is CASSQGTEKVYRFF. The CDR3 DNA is TGTGCCAGCAGCCAAGGGACAGAGAAGGTTTATCGGTTCTTC.

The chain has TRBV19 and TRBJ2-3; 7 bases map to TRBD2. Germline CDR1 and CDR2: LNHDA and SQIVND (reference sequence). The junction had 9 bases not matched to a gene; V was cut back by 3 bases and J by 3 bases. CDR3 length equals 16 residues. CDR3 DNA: TGTGCCAGTAGTATGGGGCTTCTAGCGGATACAGATACGCAGTATTTT. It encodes CASSMGLLADTDTQYF.